The rows below give T cell receptor beta chains drawn from one sample of a study of blood T cell repertoires in COVID-19. Method: immunoSEQ multiplex PCR; TCRdb's copy keeps in-frame clones and lacks some. The sample records about 490,000 clones, approximately 85% being singletons. Sequencing was carried out using peripheral blood. These receptors all come from a human donor in a cohort sampled during active COVID-19. The CDR3 runs from the conserved cysteine through the conserved F or W. The order of the fields is CDR3 protein, CDR3 DNA, D gene, J gene, clone size, V gene. A D gene is named only where the DNA matches it firmly. The size field is filled for only some rows; it gives once, few, many or a size class.

CDR3: CASSGQGIGNTIYF; DNA: TGTGCCAGCAGTGGGCAGGGGATCGGAAACACCATATATTTT; D: -; J: TRBJ1-3; size: -; V: TRBV2
CDR3: CASSPPGLAGGDTQYF; DNA: TGTGCCAGTAGTCCACCTGGGCTAGCGGGAGGAGATACGCAGTATTTT; D: TRBD2; J: TRBJ2-3; size: -; V: TRBV19
CDR3: CATSDLQRGNQPQHF; DNA: TGTGCCACCAGTGATTTGCAGAGGGGCAATCAGCCCCAGCATTTT; D: -; J: TRBJ1-5; size: -; V: TRBV24-1
CDR3: CASKPGVSDTQYF; DNA: TGTGCCAGCAAGCCCGGGGTTTCAGATACGCAGTATTTT; D: -; J: TRBJ2-3; size: -; V: TRBV2
CDR3: CASSSTRGAEKLFF; DNA: TGTGCCAGCAGCAGTACTCGGGGGGCGGAAAAACTGTTTTTT; D: -; J: TRBJ1-4; size: once; V: TRBV5-6
CDR3: CASSAGATGTGELFF; DNA: TGTGCCAGCAGTGCGGGAGCTACGGGAACCGGGGAGCTGTTTTTT; D: TRBD2; J: TRBJ2-2; size: -; V: TRBV7-2
CDR3: CASSQVTGDTQYF; DNA: TGTGCCAGCAGCCAAGTGACGGGGGATACGCAGTATTTT; D: -; J: TRBJ2-3; size: -; V: TRBV3-1/TRBV3-2
CDR3: CASSQDSSPWEEQFF; DNA: TGCGCCAGCAGCCAAGATAGCTCCCCCTGGGAGGAGCAGTTCTTC; D: -; J: TRBJ2-1; size: once; V: TRBV4-3
CDR3: CASSLGRGAYNEQFF; DNA: TGTGCCAGCAGCTTAGGGCGGGGGGCCTACAATGAGCAGTTCTTC; D: TRBD2; J: TRBJ2-1; size: -; V: TRBV7-8
CDR3: CASSSPYRDSPYNEQFF; DNA: TGTGCCAGCAGTTCCCCTTATCGGGACAGCCCCTACAATGAGCAGTTCTTC; D: TRBD1; J: TRBJ2-1; size: -; V: TRBV6-2/TRBV6-3
CDR3: CASRAQGNYGYTF; DNA: TGTGCCAGTAGGGCGCAGGGGAACTATGGCTACACCTTC; D: -; J: TRBJ1-2; size: -; V: TRBV19
CDR3: CASYGGAENTGELFF; DNA: TGTGCCAGCTATGGGGGGGCGGAGAACACCGGGGAGCTGTTTTTT; D: -; J: TRBJ2-2; size: -; V: TRBV28
CDR3: CATSRELVAGITDTQYF; DNA: TGTGCCACCAGCAGAGAGTTGGTAGCGGGGATCACAGATACGCAGTATTTT; D: TRBD2; J: TRBJ2-3; size: -; V: TRBV15
CDR3: CASSVLDTQYF; DNA: TGTGCCAGCAGCGTCCTCGATACGCAGTATTTT; D: -; J: TRBJ2-3; size: -; V: TRBV9
CDR3: CASSPGTGGTGELFF; DNA: TGTGCCAGTAGTCCCGGGACAGGAGGCACCGGGGAGCTGTTTTTT; D: TRBD1; J: TRBJ2-2; size: few; V: TRBV19
CDR3: CASSLGGYYEQYF; DNA: TGTGCCAGCAGTTTAGGCGGATACTACGAGCAGTACTTC; D: -; J: TRBJ2-7; size: -; V: TRBV28
CDR3: CASSLEQGYGYTF; DNA: TGTGCCAGCAGCCTAGAACAGGGCTATGGCTACACCTTC; D: -; J: TRBJ1-2; size: -; V: TRBV5-5
CDR3: CASSPPPAGDNEKLFF; DNA: TGTGCCAGCTCACCACCCCCGGCGGGTGATAATGAAAAACTGTTTTTT; D: -; J: TRBJ1-4; size: -; V: TRBV18
CDR3: CASSWSGQETQYF; DNA: TGTGCCAGCAGTTGGTCAGGGCAAGAGACCCAGTACTTC; D: -; J: TRBJ2-5; size: -; V: TRBV12-3/TRBV12-4
CDR3: CASSAAGQRLRTEAFF; DNA: TGTGCCAGCAGCGCAGCCGGACAGCGATTGCGCACTGAAGCTTTCTTT; D: -; J: TRBJ1-1; size: -; V: TRBV7-2
CDR3: CSVLGLAGVSYEQYF; DNA: TGCAGCGTCCTCGGACTAGCGGGAGTATCCTACGAGCAGTACTTC; D: TRBD2; J: TRBJ2-7; size: -; V: TRBV29-1
CDR3: CASRSTGGPNYGYTF; DNA: TGTGCCAGCAGATCTACAGGGGGCCCGAACTATGGCTACACCTTC; D: TRBD1; J: TRBJ1-2; size: -; V: TRBV6-6
CDR3: CASSQGQGGQRSGNTIYF; DNA: TGTGCCAGCAGCCAAGGGCAAGGGGGACAACGCTCTGGAAACACCATATATTTT; D: -; J: TRBJ1-3; size: -; V: TRBV3-1/TRBV3-2
CDR3: CASSQEGRGDRGYGYTF; DNA: TGTGCCAGCAGCCAAGAAGGTCGTGGCGACAGGGGCTATGGCTACACCTTC; D: TRBD1; J: TRBJ1-2; size: few; V: TRBV4-2
CDR3: CASTPGQHSNQPQHF; DNA: TGTGCCAGTACGCCAGGACAGCATAGCAATCAGCCCCAGCATTTT; D: -; J: TRBJ1-5; size: -; V: TRBV19
CDR3: CASTPWGVRGYTF; DNA: TGTGCCAGTACCCCTTGGGGGGTCCGCGGCTACACCTTC; D: -; J: TRBJ1-2; size: -; V: TRBV19
CDR3: CASSIGGGRPNTEAFF; DNA: TGTGCCAGTAGTATTGGCGGGGGGAGGCCGAACACTGAAGCTTTCTTT; D: -; J: TRBJ1-1; size: -; V: TRBV19
CDR3: CASSQEGLGGAYNEQFF; DNA: TGTGCCAGCAGTCAAGAGGGTCTCGGAGGAGCCTACAATGAGCAGTTCTTC; D: -; J: TRBJ2-1; size: -; V: TRBV5-6
CDR3: CASSLPGQETQYF; DNA: TGTGCCAGCAGTTTACCCGGACAGGAGACCCAGTACTTC; D: -; J: TRBJ2-5; size: -; V: TRBV12-3/TRBV12-4
CDR3: CASSSDSANQPQHF; DNA: TGTGCCAGCAGCTCGGACAGCGCGAATCAGCCCCAGCATTTT; D: -; J: TRBJ1-5; size: -; V: TRBV11-2
CDR3: CASSLDTGLDGYTF; DNA: TGTGCCAGCAGCTTAGACACAGGGTTGGATGGCTACACCTTC; D: -; J: TRBJ1-2; size: -; V: TRBV7-2
CDR3: CATSDSGTAEQYF; DNA: TGTGCCACCAGTGATTCAGGGACAGCCGAGCAGTACTTC; D: TRBD1; J: TRBJ2-7; size: -; V: TRBV24-1
CDR3: CSAGRNTEAFF; DNA: TGCAGTGCCGGTAGGAACACTGAAGCTTTCTTT; D: -; J: TRBJ1-1; size: many; V: TRBV20-1
CDR3: CASSDGLAGGWYEQYF; DNA: TGTGCCAGCAGCGACGGACTAGCGGGAGGGTGGTACGAGCAGTACTTC; D: TRBD2; J: TRBJ2-7; size: -; V: TRBV7-2
CDR3: CASSLGRNWDREETQYF; DNA: TGTGCCAGCAGCTTAGGTCGGAACTGGGACAGGGAAGAGACCCAGTACTTC; D: TRBD1; J: TRBJ2-5; size: -; V: TRBV7-9
CDR3: CASSPTVANYGYTF; DNA: TGTGCCAGTAGTCCGACAGTGGCTAACTATGGCTACACCTTC; D: -; J: TRBJ1-2; size: -; V: TRBV19
CDR3: CAWSVPGAGIKEYF; DNA: TGTGCCTGGAGTGTCCCGGGAGCAGGAATTAAAGAGTACTTC; D: -; J: TRBJ2-7; size: -; V: TRBV30
CDR3: CASSWGGTGGNEQFF; DNA: TGTGCCAGCAGTTGGGGGGGGACAGGGGGCAATGAGCAGTTCTTC; D: TRBD1; J: TRBJ2-1; size: -; V: TRBV6-2/TRBV6-3
CDR3: CASSYAGRYEQYF; DNA: TGTGCCAGCAGTTACGCTGGGAGGTACGAGCAGTACTTC; D: -; J: TRBJ2-7; size: once; V: TRBV6-5
CDR3: CATSRDLGNTGELFF; DNA: TGTGCCACCAGCAGAGATCTAGGAAACACCGGGGAGCTGTTTTTT; D: -; J: TRBJ2-2; size: once; V: TRBV15
CDR3: CASSAQGKDYGYTF; DNA: TGTGCCAGCAGCGCACAGGGTAAAGACTATGGCTACACCTTC; D: -; J: TRBJ1-2; size: -; V: TRBV9
CDR3: CASSTGQGVLNEQYF; DNA: TGTGCCAGTAGTACAGGACAGGGGGTTTTGAACGAGCAGTACTTC; D: TRBD1; J: TRBJ2-7; size: -; V: TRBV19
CDR3: CASSPRTADNSPLHF; DNA: TGTGCCAGCTCACCGCGGACAGCAGACAATTCACCCCTCCACTTT; D: -; J: TRBJ1-6; size: -; V: TRBV18
CDR3: CATSRDIPGQSSGEQYF; DNA: TGTGCCACCAGCAGAGATATCCCCGGCCAGTCCTCGGGCGAGCAGTACTTC; D: -; J: TRBJ2-7; size: -; V: TRBV15
CDR3: CASSPGLATDTQYF; DNA: TGTGCCAGCAGTCCCGGACTAGCCACAGATACGCAGTATTTT; D: TRBD2; J: TRBJ2-3; size: -; V: TRBV2
CDR3: CASSPLEGEKLFF; DNA: TGTGCCAGCTCACCATTGGAGGGGGAAAAACTGTTTTTT; D: -; J: TRBJ1-4; size: -; V: TRBV18
CDR3: CASRTQGANYGYTF; DNA: TGTGCCAGCAGAACACAGGGGGCTAACTATGGCTACACCTTC; D: TRBD1; J: TRBJ1-2; size: many; V: TRBV28
CDR3: CASSSSGTRSTDTQYF; DNA: TGTGCCAGCAGCTCATCCGGGACTAGATCCACAGATACGCAGTATTTT; D: TRBD2; J: TRBJ2-3; size: -; V: TRBV5-6
CDR3: CASSPLTLYTGELFF; DNA: TGTGCCAGCTCACCATTGACTCTATACACCGGGGAGCTGTTTTTT; D: -; J: TRBJ2-2; size: -; V: TRBV18
CDR3: CATSGTFSYEQYF; DNA: TGTGCCACCAGCGGGACATTCTCCTACGAGCAGTACTTC; D: -; J: TRBJ2-7; size: once; V: TRBV15
CDR3: CASSQHRGNSPLHF; DNA: TGTGCCAGCAGCCAACACAGGGGCAATTCACCCCTCCACTTT; D: TRBD1; J: TRBJ1-6; size: -; V: TRBV3-1/TRBV3-2
CDR3: CSVDVGAEAFF; DNA: TGCAGCGTTGACGTGGGAGCTGAAGCTTTCTTT; D: -; J: TRBJ1-1; size: -; V: TRBV29-1